This is a list of T cell receptor beta chains from one sample in a study of T cell responses to AZD1222 COVID-19 vaccine. TCRdb's copy holds only in-frame clones and misses some; the assay was immunoSEQ multiplex PCR. This table holds 160,000 or so clones, approximately 90% found once. This sample comprised peripheral blood, obtained after recovery from COVID-19. The receptors were gathered from an adult who had recovered from COVID-19. Each CDR3 is given with its conserved first and last residue. D genes are given only for firm matches. Not every row has a clone size; where given, it reads once, few, many or a size class.

j_gene: TRBJ2-7
v_gene: TRBV2
d_gene: .
abundance: few
CDR3nt: TGTGCCAGCAGTGAAGGAACAGGCGGGGAGCAGTACTTC
CDR3aa: CASSEGTGGEQYF

j_gene: TRBJ2-3
v_gene: TRBV5-1
d_gene: .
abundance: .
CDR3nt: TGCGCCAGCAGCTTGGAGACGAAGACAGATACGCAGTATTTT
CDR3aa: CASSLETKTDTQYF

j_gene: TRBJ2-1
v_gene: TRBV2
d_gene: .
abundance: .
CDR3nt: TGTGCCAGATCAGGGGAAGATGAGCAGTTCTTC
CDR3aa: CARSGEDEQFF

j_gene: TRBJ2-7
v_gene: TRBV4-2
d_gene: .
abundance: .
CDR3nt: TGTGCCAGCAGCCAAGCAGGGGTCGGCTACGAGCAGTACTTC
CDR3aa: CASSQAGVGYEQYF

j_gene: TRBJ2-3
v_gene: TRBV19
d_gene: TRBD2
abundance: .
CDR3nt: TGTGCCAGTAGTAAGTGGGACGGGGGGGCCTTAGATACGCAGTATTTT
CDR3aa: CASSKWDGGALDTQYF

j_gene: TRBJ2-1
v_gene: TRBV29-1
d_gene: .
abundance: .
CDR3nt: TGCAGCGTTGATGGGGCAGGGGGGTTCTACAATGAGCAGTTCTTC
CDR3aa: CSVDGAGGFYNEQFF

j_gene: TRBJ1-1
v_gene: TRBV10-3
d_gene: .
abundance: .
CDR3nt: TGTGCCATCAGCCAAGGGACGGCAAACACTGAAGCTTTCTTT
CDR3aa: CAISQGTANTEAFF

j_gene: TRBJ2-1
v_gene: TRBV20-1
d_gene: .
abundance: .
CDR3nt: TGCAGTGCTAGAGGGGTCAATGAGCAGTTCTTC
CDR3aa: CSARGVNEQFF

j_gene: TRBJ1-1
v_gene: TRBV7-3
d_gene: .
abundance: .
CDR3nt: TGTGCCAGCAGCTTAGTAGGGAACACTGAAGCTTTCTTT
CDR3aa: CASSLVGNTEAFF

j_gene: TRBJ2-7
v_gene: TRBV7-8
d_gene: .
abundance: .
CDR3nt: TGTGCCAGCAGCTTAGGATTAATGTACGAGCAGTACTTC
CDR3aa: CASSLGLMYEQYF

j_gene: TRBJ2-7
v_gene: TRBV7-2
d_gene: .
abundance: .
CDR3nt: TGTGCCAGCAGCTTGGACATATACGAGCAGTACTTC
CDR3aa: CASSLDIYEQYF

j_gene: TRBJ1-2
v_gene: TRBV29-1
d_gene: .
abundance: .
CDR3nt: TGCAGCGTTGAAGAAATCCATGGCTACACCTTC
CDR3aa: CSVEEIHGYTF

j_gene: TRBJ1-3
v_gene: TRBV10-3
d_gene: TRBD1
abundance: once
CDR3nt: TGTGCCATCAGAGGGACAGCCGACTCTGGAAACACCATATATTTT
CDR3aa: CAIRGTADSGNTIYF

j_gene: TRBJ2-2
v_gene: TRBV12-5
d_gene: TRBD2
abundance: .
CDR3nt: TGTGCTAGTGGTTTGGCAACACTAGCGTCGAACACCGGGGAGCTGTTTTTT
CDR3aa: CASGLATLASNTGELFF

j_gene: TRBJ2-7
v_gene: TRBV7-2
d_gene: .
abundance: once
CDR3nt: TGTGCCAGCAGCTTAGAAACAGGGCATGGAGAGCAGTACTTC
CDR3aa: CASSLETGHGEQYF

j_gene: TRBJ1-2
v_gene: TRBV19
d_gene: TRBD1
abundance: .
CDR3nt: TGTGCCAGTAGTCCCAGGACAGGGGACAACTATGGCTACACCTTC
CDR3aa: CASSPRTGDNYGYTF

j_gene: TRBJ1-2
v_gene: TRBV7-9
d_gene: TRBD1
abundance: .
CDR3nt: TGTGCCAGCAGCGTGGACAGGGGTAAAGGCTACACCTTC
CDR3aa: CASSVDRGKGYTF

j_gene: TRBJ1-1
v_gene: TRBV10-3
d_gene: TRBD1
abundance: .
CDR3nt: TGTGCCATCAGTGATGAGGGGGCGGGTACTGAAGCTTTCTTT
CDR3aa: CAISDEGAGTEAFF

j_gene: TRBJ2-7
v_gene: TRBV6-6
d_gene: TRBD1
abundance: .
CDR3nt: TGTGCCAGCAGTTCGCGGGACAGGGATGCCGAGCAGTACTTC
CDR3aa: CASSSRDRDAEQYF

j_gene: TRBJ2-1
v_gene: TRBV2
d_gene: .
abundance: .
CDR3nt: TGTGCCAGCAGTGAGATGGGGCAGGTCCACAATGAGCAGTTCTTC
CDR3aa: CASSEMGQVHNEQFF

j_gene: TRBJ1-1
v_gene: TRBV5-1
d_gene: TRBD1
abundance: .
CDR3nt: TGCGCCAGCAGCGTGGGGACAGGGGGTTGGGGCACTGAAGCTTTCTTT
CDR3aa: CASSVGTGGWGTEAFF

j_gene: TRBJ1-2
v_gene: TRBV7-9
d_gene: TRBD1
abundance: once
CDR3nt: TGTGCCAGCAGCTGGGACAGGCCTTCCTCTAACTATGGCTACACCTTC
CDR3aa: CASSWDRPSSNYGYTF

j_gene: TRBJ2-2
v_gene: TRBV19
d_gene: TRBD2
abundance: .
CDR3nt: TGTGCCAGTAGTTCCCAAGCGGGGGGAGACACCGGGGAGCTGTTTTTT
CDR3aa: CASSSQAGGDTGELFF

j_gene: TRBJ2-1
v_gene: TRBV4-1
d_gene: .
abundance: .
CDR3nt: TGCGCCAGCAGCCAAGATGGAGGGGCTAGCTATGAGCAGTTCTTC
CDR3aa: CASSQDGGASYEQFF

j_gene: TRBJ1-3
v_gene: TRBV6-5
d_gene: TRBD1
abundance: .
CDR3nt: TGTGCCAGCAGTTACCAGGGACAGGGGGGAAACACCATATATTTT
CDR3aa: CASSYQGQGGNTIYF

j_gene: TRBJ1-3
v_gene: TRBV27
d_gene: .
abundance: .
CDR3nt: TGTGCCAGCAGTCCCCGGGGGGAGCCATCCTCTGGAAACACCATATATTTT
CDR3aa: CASSPRGEPSSGNTIYF

j_gene: TRBJ2-5
v_gene: TRBV12-3/TRBV12-4
d_gene: TRBD1
abundance: .
CDR3nt: TGTGCCAGCAGGGGACAGGGGGCAGAGACCCAGTACTTC
CDR3aa: CASRGQGAETQYF

j_gene: TRBJ1-6
v_gene: TRBV2
d_gene: .
abundance: .
CDR3nt: TGTGCCAGGACGAGCGGCGGGGTATCACCCCTCCACTTT
CDR3aa: CARTSGGVSPLHF

j_gene: TRBJ2-1
v_gene: TRBV18
d_gene: .
abundance: .
CDR3nt: TGTGCCAGCTCACTGAACCAAAGGGGGGCGGGCCTAGGAGATGAGCAGTTCTTC
CDR3aa: CASSLNQRGAGLGDEQFF

j_gene: TRBJ1-1
v_gene: TRBV7-2
d_gene: .
abundance: .
CDR3nt: TGTGCCAGCAGCTTAGGGGGGTACGGAGGGGCTGAAGCTTTCTTT
CDR3aa: CASSLGGYGGAEAFF

j_gene: TRBJ2-7
v_gene: TRBV28
d_gene: .
abundance: once
CDR3nt: TGTGCCAGCAGTATTCGGGAGTACGAGCAGTACTTC
CDR3aa: CASSIREYEQYF

j_gene: TRBJ2-3
v_gene: TRBV9
d_gene: .
abundance: few
CDR3nt: TGTGCCAGCAGCGACACGGTTGCGCAGTATTTT
CDR3aa: CASSDTVAQYF

j_gene: TRBJ2-1
v_gene: TRBV19
d_gene: .
abundance: .
CDR3nt: TGTGCCAGTAGTACCAGGGGACGTGGCCACAATGAGCAGTTCTTC
CDR3aa: CASSTRGRGHNEQFF

j_gene: TRBJ1-1
v_gene: TRBV5-5
d_gene: .
abundance: .
CDR3nt: TGTGCCAGCAGCTTAAAGCAGGCGTGCACTGAAGCTTTCTTT
CDR3aa: CASSLKQACTEAFF

j_gene: TRBJ1-2
v_gene: TRBV3-1/TRBV3-2
d_gene: .
abundance: once
CDR3nt: TGTGCCAGCAGCCTTCGGTCTAACTATGGCTACACCTTC
CDR3aa: CASSLRSNYGYTF

j_gene: TRBJ2-5
v_gene: TRBV6-5
d_gene: .
abundance: .
CDR3nt: TGTGCCAGCAAGCCCGGGGGCAGGGGGCAAGAGACCCAGTACTTC
CDR3aa: CASKPGGRGQETQYF

j_gene: TRBJ1-6
v_gene: TRBV27
d_gene: TRBD1
abundance: .
CDR3nt: TGTGCCAGCAGTTTATCGCTCACAGGGGAAAATTCACCCCTCCACTTT
CDR3aa: CASSLSLTGENSPLHF

j_gene: TRBJ2-3
v_gene: TRBV6-6
d_gene: .
abundance: .
CDR3nt: TGTGCCAGCTCTCATAGAGGAGATACGCAGTATTTT
CDR3aa: CASSHRGDTQYF

j_gene: TRBJ1-5
v_gene: TRBV19
d_gene: TRBD1
abundance: once
CDR3nt: TGTGCCAGTAGCCCGACGGGACAGAGAAACCAGCCCCAGCATTTT
CDR3aa: CASSPTGQRNQPQHF

j_gene: TRBJ1-5
v_gene: TRBV6-5
d_gene: .
abundance: .
CDR3nt: TGTGCCAGCAGTTACACCCCAATTGGGCCCCAGCATTTT
CDR3aa: CASSYTPIGPQHF

j_gene: TRBJ2-2
v_gene: TRBV14
d_gene: TRBD2
abundance: .
CDR3nt: TGTGCCAGCAGCCAACGACTAGCGGGGTCTGGGGAGCTGTTTTTT
CDR3aa: CASSQRLAGSGELFF

j_gene: TRBJ1-4
v_gene: TRBV2
d_gene: TRBD1
abundance: .
CDR3nt: TGTGCCAGCAGGGGACAGTTTAATGAAAAACTGTTTTTT
CDR3aa: CASRGQFNEKLFF

j_gene: TRBJ1-1
v_gene: TRBV5-4
d_gene: TRBD1
abundance: .
CDR3nt: TGTGCCAGCAGCTTGAACAGGGGGTACACTGAAGCTTTCTTT
CDR3aa: CASSLNRGYTEAFF

j_gene: TRBJ1-1
v_gene: TRBV7-2
d_gene: .
abundance: .
CDR3nt: TGTGCCAGCACCCTTAGTTTGAACACTGAAGCTTTCTTT
CDR3aa: CASTLSLNTEAFF

j_gene: TRBJ1-6
v_gene: TRBV6-2/TRBV6-3
d_gene: .
abundance: few
CDR3nt: TGTGCCAGCAGTTACTCGAATGGGGTGGCACCCCTCCACTTT
CDR3aa: CASSYSNGVAPLHF

j_gene: TRBJ2-7
v_gene: TRBV3-1/TRBV3-2
d_gene: .
abundance: .
CDR3nt: TGTGCCAGCAGCCAAGATCCCAGGACCTACGAGCAGTACTTC
CDR3aa: CASSQDPRTYEQYF

j_gene: TRBJ2-2
v_gene: TRBV7-9
d_gene: .
abundance: .
CDR3nt: TGTGCCAGCAGCTTAGATGGGTCTTCGAACACCGGGGAGCTGTTTTTT
CDR3aa: CASSLDGSSNTGELFF

j_gene: TRBJ1-1
v_gene: TRBV5-6
d_gene: .
abundance: .
CDR3nt: TGTGCCAGCAGCTTGGGAAGGTCTCCGAACACTGAAGCTTTCTTT
CDR3aa: CASSLGRSPNTEAFF

j_gene: TRBJ2-5
v_gene: TRBV7-2
d_gene: TRBD2
abundance: .
CDR3nt: TGTGCCAGCAGCCTAAAGTCGAGCGGGGCGATCCAAGAGACCCAGTACTTC
CDR3aa: CASSLKSSGAIQETQYF

j_gene: TRBJ2-2
v_gene: TRBV3-1/TRBV3-2
d_gene: TRBD2
abundance: .
CDR3nt: TGTGCCAGCAGCCAACAGAGACTAGCTCCTACCGGGGAGCTGTTTTTT
CDR3aa: CASSQQRLAPTGELFF

j_gene: TRBJ1-1
v_gene: TRBV6-5
d_gene: .
abundance: .
CDR3nt: TGTGCCAGCAGTTACCCCTCGGCAGGGCTGCACACTGAAGCTTTCTTT
CDR3aa: CASSYPSAGLHTEAFF

j_gene: TRBJ1-1
v_gene: TRBV7-9
d_gene: TRBD1
abundance: .
CDR3nt: TGTGCCAGCAGCTTAGCGGCCACAGGGGTAGGGAACACTGAAGCTTTCTTT
CDR3aa: CASSLAATGVGNTEAFF

j_gene: TRBJ2-4
v_gene: TRBV11-2
d_gene: TRBD1
abundance: .
CDR3nt: TGTGCCAGCAGCAGGGACAGGGAGAACATTCAGTACTTC
CDR3aa: CASSRDRENIQYF

j_gene: TRBJ2-1
v_gene: TRBV3-1/TRBV3-2
d_gene: TRBD2
abundance: .
CDR3nt: TGTGCCAGCAGCCAAATTAGCGGGGGGCCGGGTGAGCAGTTCTTC
CDR3aa: CASSQISGGPGEQFF